Listed here are 28 T cell receptor beta chains from one sample, sequenced in a study of CD8+CD57+ T cells in acquired aplastic anemia. Sequenced patients had shown CD8+CD57+ cell expansion by flow cytometry. Investigators profiled TCR beta VDJ and CDR3 from genomic DNA template. Each CDR3 protein is one row after TCRdb ran MiXCR on the reads. The profile shows some 200,000 distinct CDR3 sequences, roughly half of them singletons. Sequencing used sorted CD4+, CD8+, or CD8+CD57+ T cells (not recorded which) from PBMCs. The receptors shown here come from a human donor with aplastic anemia.

The V gene is TRBV6-2 or TRBV6-3, the J gene TRBJ1-2; D is unclear. Per the germline V gene, CDR1 is MNHEY and CDR2 is SVGEGT. The CDR3 covers 15 residues. Trimming took 0 bases from V and 4 from J, leaving 12 bases between them. The CDR3 DNA follows: TGTGCCAGCAGTTACTCCCCCGGGATCGGCTATGGCTACACCTTC. Its protein product is CASSYSPGIGYGYTF.

The chain is built from TRBV2 and TRBJ2-1; TRBD2 matches 13 bases. The V segment lost 5 bases and the J segment 3 bases; nucleotides outside the gene matches: 7. The CDR3 runs 17 residues. The germline gives CDR1 SNHLY, CDR2 FYNNEI. The CDR3 reads CASSFSGLAGVYNEQFF. Written as DNA, the CDR3 is TGTGCCAGCAGTTTCTCAGGACTAGCGGGGGTCTACAATGAGCAGTTCTTC.

The rearrangement links TRBV12-3 or TRBV12-4 to TRBJ2-1; 13 bases are shared with TRBD2. V trimming: 6 bases; J trimming: 4 bases; junction bases outside the gene matches: 3. CDR3 length: 15 amino acids. The DNA of the CDR3 is TGTGCCAGCAGGCCACTAGCGGGGGGGTACAATGAGCAGTTCTTC. This translates into CASRPLAGGYNEQFF.

The chain links TRBV2 to TRBJ1-2; D possibly corresponds to TRBD1 (6 bases). The V end was cut by 4 bases, the J end by 7 bases, with 16 bases between. CDR3 length: 14 residues. Looked up from germline, CDR1 is SNHLY and CDR2 is FYNNEI. The CDR3 loop is CASSGGGSLGGYTF. DNA of the CDR3: TGTGCCAGCAGTGGAGGGGGGAGCCTCGGTGGCTACACCTTC.

The chain joins TRBV29-1 to TRBJ2-3, with D possibly TRBD1 on 5 matching bases. The germline V and J ends were trimmed by 1 base and 6 bases, with 11 bases remaining between them. This CDR3 is built from 13 residues. CDR1 and CDR2 from the germline V gene are SQVTM and ANQGSEA. The CDR3 sequence is CSVEGGGVDTQYF. The CDR3 bases are TGCAGCGTTGAAGGGGGCGGTGTGGATACGCAGTATTTT.

The J gene is TRBJ2-3, the V gene TRBV5-4, with TRBD2 identical over 10 bases. Germline V lookup: CDR1 SGHNT, CDR2 YYREEE (reference sequence). With 6 bases clipped from V and 6 bases from J, the junction kept 22 bases outside the gene matches. The length of the CDR3 is 19 residues. CDR3 in DNA: TGTGCCAGCACCCTGGGACAGACTAGAGCGGGGGGGCCTCGGGATACGCAGTATTTT. It codes for CASTLGQTRAGGPRDTQYF.

V and J are TRBV29-1 and TRBJ1-2, with a possible D match to TRBD1 (5 bases). Germline V gene lookup returns CDR1 SQVTM and CDR2 ANQGSEA. V was shortened by 5 bases and J by 5 bases, with 9 bases between the two germline ends. The CDR3 consists of 11 residues. The CDR3 sequence: CSVSGAYGYTF. As DNA, the CDR3 is TGCAGCGTTTCTGGGGCATATGGCTACACCTTC. The whole variable domain, filled in from reference TRBV29-1 and TRBJ1-2, reads SAVISQKPSRDICQRGTSLTIQCQVDSQVTMMFWYRQQPGQSLTLIATANQGSEATYESGFVIDKFPISRPNLTFSTLTVSNMSPEDSSIYLCSVSGAYGYTFGSGTRLTVV.

V is TRBV2 and J is TRBJ1-2, with D hard to call. Looked up from germline, CDR1 is SNHLY and CDR2 is FYNNEI. The CDR3 extends over 13 amino acids. V lost 5 bases and J lost 8, with 15 bases in between. This chain's CDR3 is CASSPERAGGYTF. In nucleotides, the CDR3 is TGTGCCAGCAGTCCTGAGAGGGCGGGCGGCTACACCTTC.

As to this clonotype: This is likely a read error, given that the CDR3 carries no conserved phenylalanine or tryptophan at its end. The V and J genes are TRBV16 and TRBJ2-7; 8 bases are a match to TRBD2. Per germline, CDR1 KGHSY and CDR2 FQNENV. The CDR3 length is 16 residues. The V gene end was trimmed by 4 bases and the J gene end by 3 bases; junction bases not matched to a gene: 11. CDR3 region: CASSPSGGTVGYEQYL. The DNA of the CDR3 is TGTGCCAGCAGCCCATCGGGGGGGACTGTCGGCTACGAGCAGTACCTC.

The DNA of the CDR3 is TGTGCCACCAGTGAGTCAGGATGGGAAGGCGAGCAGTACTTC. This encodes CATSESGWEGEQYF. The chain joins TRBV24-1 to TRBJ2-7; unclear D gene. CDR1 KGHDR and CDR2 SFDVKD come from the germline V gene. With 4 bases removed from V and 6 bases from J, the gap between germline ends came to 15 bases. This CDR3 has 14 residues.

This clonotype was observed once. The chain links TRBV20-1 to TRBJ2-1; the match to TRBD1 covers 8 bases. CDR1 and CDR2 (germline): DFQATT, SNEGSKA (reference sequence). The CDR3 totals 12 residues. Losses at the gene ends were 6 bases for V and 10 bases for J; bases not matched to a gene: 8. The CDR3 region is CSAQDRALEQFF. CDR3 in DNA: TGCAGTGCCCAGGACAGGGCGTTGGAGCAGTTCTTC.

The J gene is TRBJ2-7, the V gene TRBV7-3; D not resolved. Per the germline V gene, CDR1 is SGHTA and CDR2 is FQGTGA. The CDR3 is made up of 12 amino acids. V lost 3 bases and J lost 7, with 10 bases in between. CDR3 loop: CASSFEGNEQYF. CDR3 DNA sequence: TGTGCCAGCAGCTTCGAAGGGAATGAGCAGTACTTC.

This clonotype was seen at least ten times. V is TRBV11-2 and J is TRBJ2-2; D is perhaps TRBD2 (5 bases). V was shortened by 3 bases and J by 6 bases, with 23 bases between the two germline ends. In germline, CDR1 is SGHAT, CDR2 FQNNGV. The CDR3 length is 18 residues. The CDR3 nucleotides are TGTGCCAGCAGCTTCCGGCCGCCCGGGATCGACAAGGCCGGGGAGCTGTTTTTT. Translating it yields CASSFRPPGIDKAGELFF.

This clonotype was seen only once. V is TRBV7-3 and J is TRBJ1-6, with D maybe TRBD1 (5 bases). The germline CDR1 and CDR2 sequences are SGHTA and FQGTGA. The CDR3 covers 13 residues. V shed 0 bases and J shed 9 bases, with 6 bases lying between them. The CDR3 sequence: CASSLTGGSPLHF. For the CDR3, the DNA is TGTGCCAGCAGCTTAACGGGGGGTTCACCCCTCCACTTT.

The sample holds many counts of this clonotype. The DNA of the CDR3 is TGCGCCAGCAGCTTGGGACTAGCGGGAGGGCACGATGAGCAGTTCTTC. Encoded protein: CASSLGLAGGHDEQFF. The chain carries TRBV5-1 and TRBJ2-1; 14 bases map to TRBD2. The germline CDR1 and CDR2 sequences are SGHRS and YFSETQ. Trimming removed 0 bases from V and 8 bases from J; junction bases left unmatched: 4. The CDR3 loop spans 16 amino acids. Looking up the rest from reference TRBV5-1 and TRBJ2-1 gives the full variable domain: KAGVTQTPRYLIKTRGQQVTLSCSPISGHRSVSWYQQTPGQGLQFLFEYFSETQRNKGNFPGRFSGRQFSNSRSEMNVSTLELGDSALYLCASSLGLAGGHDEQFFGPGTRLTVL.

The V gene is TRBV5-1, the J gene TRBJ2-7; TRBD2 is a possible D gene (5 bases). The CDR3 runs to 16 residues. Germline V lookup: CDR1 SGHRS, CDR2 YFSETQ. Trimming stripped 3 bases from V and 5 bases from J, with 21 bases between. The CDR3 loop reads CASSSTLGAGGDEQYF. CDR3 DNA sequence: TGCGCCAGCAGCTCGACCCTGGGAGCAGGCGGCGACGAGCAGTACTTC.

The chain carries TRBV11-2 and TRBJ1-4; 7 bases are a match to TRBD1. Germline CDR1 SGHAT, CDR2 FQNNGV. The CDR3 length is 15 residues. The V gene end was trimmed by 3 bases and the J gene end by 4 bases; junction bases not matched to a gene: 5. The CDR3 sequence is CASSLRGQNNEKLFF. The CDR3 DNA follows: TGTGCCAGCAGCTTGCGGGGACAGAATAATGAAAAACTGTTTTTT.

This chain connects TRBV10-1 to TRBJ1-3; unclear D gene. Trimming took off 6 bases at V and 4 bases at J, with 13 bases between the two ends. The CDR3 runs 14 residues. Per the germline V gene, CDR1 is WNHNN and CDR2 is SYGVQD (reference sequence). The CDR3 DNA is TGCGCCAGCAGCGGGTTTGACGCGGGAAACACCATATATTTT. Its protein product is CASSGFDAGNTIYF.

In this sample, this clonotype turned up many times. The V gene is TRBV6-6, the J gene TRBJ2-7; the D is unclear. The V gene's germline CDR1 is MNHNY and CDR2 SVGAGI (reference sequence). With 4 bases removed from V and 3 bases from J, the gap between germline ends came to 7 bases. This CDR3 region has 12 residues. CDR3 residues: CASSFQNYEQYF. The CDR3 DNA follows: TGTGCCAGCAGTTTTCAAAACTACGAGCAGTACTTC.

This clonotype was observed a few times. This chain connects TRBV29-1 to TRBJ2-1; 8 positions match TRBD2. V shed 6 bases, J shed 6 bases, and the junction held 7 bases outside the gene matches. The CDR3 has 13 residues. CDR1 SQVTM and CDR2 ANQGSEA come from the germline V gene. The CDR3 spells CSVLEAGANEQFF. The CDR3 DNA reads TGCAGCGTGCTCGAAGCGGGGGCCAATGAGCAGTTCTTC.

This sequence joins TRBV12-3 or TRBV12-4 and TRBJ1-2; 7 nucleotides align to TRBD1. The ends lost 8 bases at V and 0 bases at J; junction bases unmatched: 12. The CDR3 is 16 residues long. The CDR3 nucleotides read TGTGCCAGCGCGTGGGATGACAGGGAGACTAACTATGGCTACACCTTC. It codes for CASAWDDRETNYGYTF.

This clonotype showed up just a few times. The rearrangement links TRBV18 to TRBJ2-5, with D possibly matching TRBD2 (5 bases). V lost 2 bases to trimming and J lost 5 bases, with 9 bases between them. Germline CDR1 reads KGHSH; CDR2 reads LQKENI. The CDR3 is 13 amino acids. CDR3 protein: CASSPNRGETQYF. The CDR3 region has the DNA TGTGCCAGCTCACCAAACCGAGGGGAGACCCAGTACTTC.

The chain carries TRBV11-3 and TRBJ2-2; D is undetermined. V was shortened by 3 bases and J by 1 base, with 12 bases between the two germline ends. This CDR3 has 16 residues. Germline V gives CDR1 SGHNT, CDR2 YENEEA. CDR3 nucleotides: TGTGCCAGCAGCTTTAGAAGACTTGAGAACACCGGGGAGCTGTTTTTT. Its protein is CASSFRRLENTGELFF.

A note on this clonotype: At one of its ends the junction is not consistent with the germline gene, which may arise from a read error. V gene TRBV24-1 combines with J gene TRBJ1-5; D is unclear. From germline, CDR1 is KGHDR and CDR2 SFDVKD. CDR3 length equals 14 residues. CDR3 sequence (DNA): TGTGCCATCAGTACTACAGAGTATAATCAGCCCCAGCATTTT. Encoded protein: CAISTTEYNQPQHF.

The genes are TRBV25-1 and TRBJ2-7; D possibly matches TRBD1 or TRBD2 (7 bases each). This CDR3 has 14 amino acids. Germline V gene lookup returns CDR1 MGHDK and CDR2 SYGVNS. The V end lost 3 bases, the J end lost 4 bases, and 13 bases lay between the germline ends. Written as DNA, the CDR3 is TGTGCCAGCAGTGAGACAGGGAGGGCGTACGAGCAGTACTTC. Amino acid sequence: CASSETGRAYEQYF.

Turning to this clonotype: A much larger clone sits a single nucleotide away, making a read error possible. This chain joins TRBV20-1 and TRBJ1-4; 7 positions agree with TRBD1. The CDR3 spans 14 residues. The V gene's germline CDR1 is DFQATT and CDR2 SNEGSKA (reference sequence). CDR3 loop: CGAPPLRPADRTVF. The CDR3 nucleotides are TGCGGTGCCCCTCCCCTCCGCCCTGCGGACAGGACTGTCTTT.

At least ten counts were recorded for this clonotype. The chain has TRBV4-1 and TRBJ2-3; 10 nucleotides match TRBD2. This CDR3 is built from 16 residues. Trimming took 6 bases from V and 0 from J; bases not matched to a gene: 6. Germline-derived CDR1 and CDR2 are MGHRA and YSYEKL. The CDR3 DNA follows: TGCGCCAGCAGACGAGGACTAGCGGATAGCACAGATACGCAGTATTTT. Its protein is CASRRGLADSTDTQYF.

J is TRBJ1-2 and V is TRBV29-1, with D unresolved. Trimming cost V 8 bases and J 6 bases, with 19 bases left between them. This CDR3 region has 13 residues. The germline V gene has CDR1 SQVTM and CDR2 ANQGSEA. CDR3 loop: CSLWETVVNGYTF. As DNA, the CDR3 is TGCAGCCTCTGGGAAACAGTAGTAAATGGCTACACCTTC.